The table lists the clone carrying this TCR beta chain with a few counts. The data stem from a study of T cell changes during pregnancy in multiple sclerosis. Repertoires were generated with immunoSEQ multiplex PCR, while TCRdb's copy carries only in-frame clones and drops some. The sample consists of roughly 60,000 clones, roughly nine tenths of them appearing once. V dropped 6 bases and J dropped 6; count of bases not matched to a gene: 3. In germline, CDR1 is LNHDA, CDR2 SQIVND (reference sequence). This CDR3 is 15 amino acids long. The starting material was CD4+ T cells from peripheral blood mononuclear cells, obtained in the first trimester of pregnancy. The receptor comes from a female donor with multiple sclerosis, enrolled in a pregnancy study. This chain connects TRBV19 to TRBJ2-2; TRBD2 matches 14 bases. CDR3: CASSLTSGGAGELFF. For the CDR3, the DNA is TGTGCCAGTAGCCTGACTAGCGGGGGGGCCGGGGAGCTGTTTTTT.